This TCR beta chain originates from a study of blood T cell repertoires in COVID-19. With V trimmed by 3 bases and J by 7 bases, 10 bases remained unmatched. The CDR3 runs to 18 residues. Germline V CDR1 and CDR2: SGHRS, YFSETQ. Original handling: For nucleated cells, counts were estimated from reference gene primer amplification. Profiled with immunoSEQ multiplex PCR; TCRdb holds only in-frame clones, not every one. V, J and clone size are taken as reported in that table, and D and trimming were inferred from the DNA itself. The data show 20,000 or so clones, over 80% seen once. Sequenced material: peripheral blood. The chain is built from TRBV5-1 and TRBJ2-1; 16 bases agree with TRBD2. This receptor was taken from a human donor in a cohort sampled during active COVID-19. The CDR3 sequence is CASSSGLAGGPARNEQFF. The CDR3 DNA sequence: TGCGCCAGCAGCTCGGGACTAGCGGGAGGGCCAGCTAGGAATGAGCAGTTCTTC. The whole variable domain, remainder taken from reference TRBV5-1 and TRBJ2-1, is KAGVTQTPRYLIKTRGQQVTLSCSPISGHRSVSWYQQTPGQGLQFLFEYFSETQRNKGNFPGRFSGRQFSNSRSEMNVSTLELGDSALYLCASSSGLAGGPARNEQFFGPGTRLTVL.